One TCR beta chain is described in this entry. These data belong to a study of blood T cell repertoires in COVID-19. As for the study in general: Samples came from the United States, Italy and Spain, spanning acute and convalescent COVID-19. Sample material is recorded as cDNA or gDNA derived from T cells, B-cell-depleted T cells, or PBMCs.

Authors' processing steps: Estimation of nucleated cell counts was performed using reference gene primer amplification. Sequencing was performed with immunoSEQ multiplex PCR; in TCRdb, only in-frame clones are kept and a portion is missing. That table supplies the V and J calls and clone size; D and trimming were determined from the DNA. This sample yields just over 65,000 clones, of which 86% are seen a single time; about 8.1% belongs to the top ten. The junction had 3 bases not matched to a gene; V was cut back by 1 base and J by 2 bases. Per germline, CDR1 MNHEY and CDR2 SMNVEV (reference sequence). This CDR3 has 15 residues.

The chain joins TRBV27 to TRBJ2-7; 9 nucleotides align to TRBD1. What was sequenced was peripheral blood. This clonotype originated in a young man with acute or convalescent COVID-19. The CDR3 region is CASSLYGQGTYEQYF. The DNA of the CDR3 is TGTGCCAGCAGTTTATATGGACAGGGGACCTACGAGCAGTACTTC.